One and the same sample provided the 22 T cell receptor beta chains below, sequenced in a study of shared clonotypes between healthy human individuals. Profiling relied on immunoSEQ multiplex PCR, and the TCRdb table lists in-frame clones only, not all of them. The table lists about 2 million clones, 85% to 95% of them singletons. The sample comprised naive CD4+ T cells sorted from blood. As to subset: CD45RA+ positively selected. These receptors were obtained from a man aged 18 to 29 in good health.

CDR3 protein: CALGTGVKFEQFF. CDR3 nucleotides: TGTGCCCTGGGGACAGGGGTAAAATTTGAGCAGTTCTTC. The chain links TRBV15 to TRBJ2-1; 10 bases line up with TRBD1. The CDR3 contains 13 residues. The trim removed 11 bases at V and 9 bases at J, leaving 10 bases unmatched. CDR1 is LNHNV, CDR2 YYDKDF, per germline (reference sequence).

The chain employs TRBV7-2 and TRBJ2-1; TRBD2 is a possible D gene (5 bases). The V and J ends lost 5 bases and 0 bases respectively, with 14 bases between them. CDR3 length equals 16 residues. From germline, CDR1 is SGHTA and CDR2 FQGNSA. The CDR3 is CASSPRRLNSYNEQFF. CDR3 sequence (DNA): TGTGCCAGCAGCCCCCGCCGACTAAACTCCTACAATGAGCAGTTCTTC. Combining the CDR3 with reference TRBV7-2 and TRBJ2-1 gives the whole variable domain GAGVSQSPSNKVTEKGKDVELRCDPISGHTALYWYRQSLGQGLEFLIYFQGNSAPDKSGLPSDRFSAERTGGSVSTLTIQRTQQEDSAVYLCASSPRRLNSYNEQFFGPGTRLTVL.

As to this clone: Since a much larger clone is just one base distant, this may be a read error. The chain links TRBV25-1 to TRBJ2-7; D is undetermined. This CDR3 has 14 residues. Germline values: CDR1 MGHDK, CDR2 SYGVNS. Trimming took 5 bases from V and 6 from J, leaving 17 bases between them. CDR3 loop: CASSLLGGRGEQYF. CDR3 nucleotide sequence: TGTGCCAGCAGTCTGCTAGGTGGGCGCGGCGAGCAGTACTTC.

The chain carries TRBV19 and TRBJ2-2, with D unclear. Germline lookup yields CDR1 LNHDA and CDR2 SQIVND (reference sequence). The CDR3 is made up of 15 amino acids. The ends were cut back, 9 bases at V and 1 base at J, with 15 bases in the middle. The CDR3 region is CASTLLGQNTGELFF. CDR3 DNA: TGTGCCAGCACACTTCTCGGCCAGAACACCGGGGAGCTGTTTTTT.

The chain uses TRBV27 and TRBJ1-3, with TRBD1 identical over 10 bases. V gave up 5 bases and J gave up 9 bases; unmatched junction bases: 7. The V gene's germline CDR1 is MNHEY and CDR2 SMNVEV (reference sequence). The CDR3 contains 14 residues. The CDR3 nucleotides are TGTGCCAGCAGTACTACGACAGGGGGCGGCACCATATATTTT. As protein: CASSTTTGGGTIYF.

The chain has TRBV18 and TRBJ1-1, with D tentatively TRBD1 (5 bases). The CDR3 extends over 14 amino acids. Germline CDR1 reads KGHSH; CDR2 reads LQKENI. V gave up 5 bases and J gave up 1 base, with 11 bases separating them. The CDR3 DNA sequence: TGTGCCAGCTCAGGTTTCACAGGGAACACTGAAGCTTTCTTT. Protein product: CASSGFTGNTEAFF.

V usage is TRBV18 and J usage is TRBJ1-2; possible D gene TRBD1, 5 bases. Germline CDR1 reads KGHSH; CDR2 reads LQKENI. The CDR3 runs to 17 residues. V was shortened by 2 bases and J by 3 bases, with 19 bases between the two germline ends. CDR3 sequence (DNA): TGTGCCAGCTCACCAACAGGACATAAAACACCCGACTATGGCTACACCTTC. Protein sequence: CASSPTGHKTPDYGYTF.

This chain links TRBV6-1 with TRBJ2-7; D is perhaps TRBD2 (5 bases). The V end was cut by 4 bases, the J end by 6 bases, with 10 bases between. From germline, CDR1 is MNHNS and CDR2 SASEGT. This CDR3 region has 12 residues. The CDR3 coding sequence is TGTGCCAGCAGTGGACCTGGGAGCGAGCAGTACTTC. Its translation is CASSGPGSEQYF.

With regard to this clone: Other DNA sequences in the sample encode the same CDR3. The chain has TRBV7-9 and TRBJ2-1, with D perhaps matching TRBD2 (6 bases). V was shortened by 1 base and J by 2 bases, with 9 bases between the two germline ends. CDR1 SEHNR and CDR2 FQNEAQ come from the germline V gene (reference sequence). The CDR3 sequence is 15 residues long. The CDR3 sequence: CASSLDGGPYNEQFF. The CDR3 DNA sequence: TGTGCCAGCAGCTTAGACGGGGGTCCCTACAATGAGCAGTTCTTC.

The V call is TRBV18, the J call TRBJ1-5; TRBD1 is a possible D gene (6 bases). The CDR3 totals 15 residues. Between the trimmed V and J ends, which lost 4 bases and 0 bases, there was a span of 10 bases. Germline assignment: CDR1 KGHSH and CDR2 LQKENI. DNA of the CDR3: TGTGCCAGCTCACTTAGCAGGGGTAGCAATCAGCCCCAGCATTTT. Its translation is CASSLSRGSNQPQHF.

This CDR3 reads CASSRGTGMDKDYGYTF. Here the CDR3 DNA reads TGTGCCAGCAGCCGAGGGACAGGGATGGATAAAGACTATGGCTACACCTTC. The rearrangement links TRBV11-1 to TRBJ1-2; 9 bases agree with TRBD1. CDR3 length: 17 amino acids. V was clipped by 5 bases and J by 3 bases; unmatched bases: 13. Germline V gene sequence: CDR1 SGHAT, CDR2 FQDESV (reference sequence).

This clone has a single count. The chain employs TRBV28 and TRBJ2-5; D perhaps matches TRBD2 (5 bases). Germline assignment: CDR1 MDHEN and CDR2 SYDVKM. Trimming stripped 8 bases from V and 4 bases from J, with 17 bases between. The CDR3 is 14 residues long. CDR3: CASCPPAGAETQYF. In DNA, the CDR3 is TGTGCCAGCTGCCCCCCCGCGGGCGCAGAGACCCAGTACTTC.

The chain employs TRBV10-3 and TRBJ2-3; D remains ambiguous. The CDR3 consists of 13 residues. V lost 7 bases to trimming and J lost 5 bases, with 13 bases between them. The germline V gene has CDR1 ENHRY and CDR2 SYGVKD. CDR3 nucleotides: TGTGCCATCACCGGCCTCCTGGGAGATACGCAGTATTTT. Translation: CAITGLLGDTQYF.

The chain employs TRBV28 and TRBJ2-7; D may be TRBD1 (5 bases). The ends were cut back, 3 bases at V and 7 bases at J, with 19 bases in the middle. The germline V gene encodes CDR1 MDHEN and CDR2 SYDVKM. The CDR3 has 15 residues. CDR3 region: CASSLASHGRGEQYF. The CDR3 nucleotides are TGTGCCAGCAGTTTGGCCTCCCACGGTAGGGGAGAGCAGTACTTC.

As to this clone: A single base separates this from a much larger clone, so it may be a read error. This chain connects TRBV27 to TRBJ2-1; D is perhaps TRBD1 or TRBD2 (5 bases each). Germline-derived CDR1 and CDR2 are MNHEY and SMNVEV (reference sequence). CDR3 size: 12 residues. V lost 8 bases and J lost 3, with 8 bases in between. CDR3 DNA: TGTGCCAGCGGGGGAGACTACAATGAGCAGTTCTTC. It encodes CASGGDYNEQFF.

The gene calls are TRBV28 and TRBJ2-7, with a weak D call TRBD1 (5 bases). The CDR3 sequence is 16 residues long. V lost 2 bases and J lost 0, with 14 bases in between. Germline V gene lookup returns CDR1 MDHEN and CDR2 SYDVKM. For the CDR3, the DNA is TGTGCCAGCAGTTTAGGAGCCAGGGCGAGCTCCTACGAGCAGTACTTC. As protein: CASSLGARASSYEQYF.

The rearrangement uses TRBV6-5 and TRBJ2-7, with TRBD1 matching over 9 bases. J lost 4 bases, V lost 0 bases, and 7 bases had no gene match. Germline V gene lookup returns CDR1 MNHEY and CDR2 SVGAGI. CDR3 length: 16 amino acids. The CDR3 DNA reads as TGTGCCAGCAGTTACTCAGTCCCGGGACAGGGATACGAGCAGTACTTC. This translates into CASSYSVPGQGYEQYF.

V and J are TRBV30 and TRBJ2-2; TRBD2 aligns across 9 bases. Germline values: CDR1 GTSNPN, CDR2 SVGIG (reference sequence). With 3 bases clipped from V and 6 bases from J, the junction kept 8 bases outside the gene matches. This CDR3 has 15 amino acids. This CDR3 reads CAWSIAASGAGELFF. The CDR3, as DNA: TGTGCCTGGAGCATCGCGGCTAGCGGGGCCGGGGAGCTGTTTTTT.

This clone was found once. This chain links TRBV10-3 with TRBJ2-7, with D possibly matching TRBD2 (6 bases). V lost 4 bases to trimming and J lost 7 bases, with 17 bases between them. Germline V lookup: CDR1 ENHRY, CDR2 SYGVKD. The length of the CDR3 is 14 residues. The DNA for the CDR3 is TGTGCCATCAGTGGGGTAGCGGCATCTGAAGAGCAGTACTTC. Protein product: CAISGVAASEEQYF.

V usage is TRBV19 and J usage is TRBJ1-1; the D is unclear. Germline CDR1 LNHDA, CDR2 SQIVND (reference sequence). This CDR3 region has 14 residues. Trimming left V 4 bases short and J 4 bases short, with 13 bases between. CDR3: CASSTSVDGTEAFF. The CDR3 DNA reads as TGTGCCAGTAGTACTTCGGTGGATGGCACTGAAGCTTTCTTT.

The J gene is TRBJ2-3, the V gene TRBV6-1; 7 nucleotides align to TRBD2. V lost 5 bases and J lost 6; bases outside the gene matches: 11. This CDR3 region has 15 residues. CDR1 MNHNS and CDR2 SASEGT come from the germline V gene. The CDR3 spells CASSFNSGLGDTQYF. For the CDR3, the DNA is TGTGCCAGCAGTTTTAATAGCGGGTTGGGCGATACGCAGTATTTT.

V and J are TRBV14 and TRBJ2-7; D may be TRBD2 (6 bases). The CDR3 covers 14 residues. CDR1 is SGHDN, CDR2 FVKESK, per germline. Between the trimmed V and J ends, which lost 0 bases and 6 bases, there was a span of 12 bases. This CDR3 reads CASSQEGGWGEQYF. The CDR3 nucleotides are TGTGCCAGCAGCCAAGAGGGGGGATGGGGCGAGCAGTACTTC. The complete variable domain, with remaining parts taken from reference TRBV14 and TRBJ2-7, reads EAGVTQFPSHSVIEKGQTVTLRCDPISGHDNLYWYRRVMGKEIKFLLHFVKESKQDESGMPNNRFLAERTGGTYSTLKVQPAELEDSGVYFCASSQEGGWGEQYFGPGTRLTVT.